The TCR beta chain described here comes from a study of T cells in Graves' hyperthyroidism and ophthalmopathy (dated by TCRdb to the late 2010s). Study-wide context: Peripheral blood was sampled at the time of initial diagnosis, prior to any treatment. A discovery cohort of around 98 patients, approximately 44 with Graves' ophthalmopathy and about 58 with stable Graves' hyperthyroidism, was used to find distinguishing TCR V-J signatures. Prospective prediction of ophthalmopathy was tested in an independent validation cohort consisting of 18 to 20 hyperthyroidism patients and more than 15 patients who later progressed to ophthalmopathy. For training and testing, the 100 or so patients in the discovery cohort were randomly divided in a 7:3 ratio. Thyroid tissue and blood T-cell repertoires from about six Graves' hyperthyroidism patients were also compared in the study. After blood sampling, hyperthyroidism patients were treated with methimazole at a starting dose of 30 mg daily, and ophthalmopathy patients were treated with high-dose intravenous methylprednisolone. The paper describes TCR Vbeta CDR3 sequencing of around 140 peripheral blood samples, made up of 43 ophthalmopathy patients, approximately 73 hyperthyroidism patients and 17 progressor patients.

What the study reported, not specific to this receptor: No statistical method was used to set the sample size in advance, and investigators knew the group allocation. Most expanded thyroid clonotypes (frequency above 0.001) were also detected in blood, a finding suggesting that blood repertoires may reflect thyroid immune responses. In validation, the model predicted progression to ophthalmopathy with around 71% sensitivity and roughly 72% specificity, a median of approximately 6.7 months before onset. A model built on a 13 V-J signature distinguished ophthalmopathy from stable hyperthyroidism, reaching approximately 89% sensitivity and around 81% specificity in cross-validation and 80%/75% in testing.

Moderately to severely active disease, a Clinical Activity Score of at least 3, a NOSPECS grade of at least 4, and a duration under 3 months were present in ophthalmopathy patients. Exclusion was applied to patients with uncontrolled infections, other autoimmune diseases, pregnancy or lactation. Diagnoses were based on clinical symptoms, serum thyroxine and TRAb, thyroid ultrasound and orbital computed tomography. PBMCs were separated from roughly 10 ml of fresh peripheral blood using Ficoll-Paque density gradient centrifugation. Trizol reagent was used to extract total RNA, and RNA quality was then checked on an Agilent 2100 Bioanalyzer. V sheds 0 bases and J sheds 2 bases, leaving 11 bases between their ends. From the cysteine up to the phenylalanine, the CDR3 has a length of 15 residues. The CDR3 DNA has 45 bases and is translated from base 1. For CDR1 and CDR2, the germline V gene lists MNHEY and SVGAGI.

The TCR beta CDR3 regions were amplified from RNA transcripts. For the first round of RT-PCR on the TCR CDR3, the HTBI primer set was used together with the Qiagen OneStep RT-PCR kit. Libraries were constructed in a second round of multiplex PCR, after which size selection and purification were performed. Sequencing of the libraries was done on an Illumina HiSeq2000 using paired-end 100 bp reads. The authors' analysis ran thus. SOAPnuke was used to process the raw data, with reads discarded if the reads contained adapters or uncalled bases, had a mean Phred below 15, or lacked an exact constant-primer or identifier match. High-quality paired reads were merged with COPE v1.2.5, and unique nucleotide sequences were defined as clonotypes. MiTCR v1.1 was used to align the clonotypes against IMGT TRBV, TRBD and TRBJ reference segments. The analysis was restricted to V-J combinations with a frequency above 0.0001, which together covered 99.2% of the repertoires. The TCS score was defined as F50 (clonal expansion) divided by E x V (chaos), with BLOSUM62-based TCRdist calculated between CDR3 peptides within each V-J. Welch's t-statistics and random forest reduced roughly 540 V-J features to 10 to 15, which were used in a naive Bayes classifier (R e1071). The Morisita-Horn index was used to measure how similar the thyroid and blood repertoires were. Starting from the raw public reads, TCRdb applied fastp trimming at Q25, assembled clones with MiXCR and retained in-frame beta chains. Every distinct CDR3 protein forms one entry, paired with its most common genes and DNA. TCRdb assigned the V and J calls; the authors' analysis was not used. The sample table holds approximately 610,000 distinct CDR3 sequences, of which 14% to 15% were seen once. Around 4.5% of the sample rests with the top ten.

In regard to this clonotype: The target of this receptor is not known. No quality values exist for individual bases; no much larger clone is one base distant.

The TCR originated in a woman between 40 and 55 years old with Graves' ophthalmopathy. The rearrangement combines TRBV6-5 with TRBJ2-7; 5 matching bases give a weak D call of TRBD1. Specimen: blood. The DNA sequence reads TGTGCCAGCAGTTACTCGGCAGGGATGACCTACGAGCAGTACTTC. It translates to CASSYSAGMTYEQYF.